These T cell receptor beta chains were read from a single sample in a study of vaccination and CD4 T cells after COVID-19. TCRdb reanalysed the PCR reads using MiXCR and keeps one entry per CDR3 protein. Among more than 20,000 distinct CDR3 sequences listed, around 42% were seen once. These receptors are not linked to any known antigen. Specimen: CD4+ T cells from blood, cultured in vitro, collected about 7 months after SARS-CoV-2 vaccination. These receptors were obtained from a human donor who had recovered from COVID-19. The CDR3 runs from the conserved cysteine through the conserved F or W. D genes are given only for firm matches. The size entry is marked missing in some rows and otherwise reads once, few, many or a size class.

cdr3_aa: CASSVSGHEQFF; cdr3_nt: TGTGCCAGCAGTGTTTCGGGGCATGAGCAGTTCTTC; clone_size: once; d_call: .; j_call: TRBJ2-1; v_call: TRBV2
cdr3_aa: CASSPGGLAGVDTQYF; cdr3_nt: TGTGCCAGCAGCCCCGGTGGTCTAGCGGGAGTAGATACGCAGTATTTT; clone_size: once; d_call: TRBD2; j_call: TRBJ2-3; v_call: TRBV28
cdr3_aa: CASSDLLAVDNEQFF; cdr3_nt: TGTGCCAGCAGTGACTTACTAGCGGTTGACAATGAGCAGTTCTTC; clone_size: .; d_call: TRBD2; j_call: TRBJ2-1; v_call: TRBV2
cdr3_aa: CATRGQPQHF; cdr3_nt: TGTGCCACGAGGGGTCAGCCCCAGCATTTT; clone_size: .; d_call: .; j_call: TRBJ1-5; v_call: TRBV5-3
cdr3_aa: CASSDRGSYGYTF; cdr3_nt: TGCGCCAGCAGTGATCGGGGTAGCTATGGCTACACCTTC; clone_size: .; d_call: .; j_call: TRBJ1-2; v_call: TRBV10-1
cdr3_aa: CASSRAGRYNEQFF; cdr3_nt: TGTGCCAGCAGTCGGGCGGGGAGATACAATGAGCAGTTCTTC; clone_size: .; d_call: .; j_call: TRBJ2-1; v_call: TRBV6-1
cdr3_aa: CASSLVLGVSRYGYTF; cdr3_nt: TGTGCCAGCAGTTTAGTACTTGGTGTTTCTAGGTATGGCTACACCTTC; clone_size: .; d_call: .; j_call: TRBJ1-2; v_call: TRBV28
cdr3_aa: CASSSGGTDTQYF; cdr3_nt: TGTGCCAGCAGCTCCGGGGGCACAGATACGCAGTATTTT; clone_size: .; d_call: .; j_call: TRBJ2-3; v_call: TRBV28
cdr3_aa: CSEGTAEQFF; cdr3_nt: TGCAGTGAAGGGACAGCTGAGCAGTTCTTC; clone_size: .; d_call: TRBD1; j_call: TRBJ2-1; v_call: TRBV20-1
cdr3_aa: CASRKGASGNTGELFF; cdr3_nt: TGTGCCAGCAGGAAAGGGGCGAGCGGGAACACCGGGGAGCTGTTTTTT; clone_size: .; d_call: .; j_call: TRBJ2-2; v_call: TRBV7-3
cdr3_aa: CASTLGGWAEAFF; cdr3_nt: TGTGCCAGCACCTTGGGGGGGTGGGCTGAAGCTTTCTTT; clone_size: .; d_call: .; j_call: TRBJ1-1; v_call: TRBV28
cdr3_aa: CASSESGRGTGELFF; cdr3_nt: TGCGCCAGCAGTGAAAGCGGGAGAGGTACCGGGGAGCTGTTTTTT; clone_size: .; d_call: TRBD2; j_call: TRBJ2-2; v_call: TRBV10-1
cdr3_aa: CASSESRGWRPQHF; cdr3_nt: TGTGCCAGCAGTGAAAGTAGGGGTTGGCGGCCCCAGCATTTT; clone_size: few; d_call: .; j_call: TRBJ1-5; v_call: TRBV2
cdr3_aa: CASSLYVAGDTLTDTQYF; cdr3_nt: TGTGCCAGCAGTTTATACGTAGCGGGCGACACCCTTACAGATACGCAGTATTTT; clone_size: once; d_call: TRBD2; j_call: TRBJ2-3; v_call: TRBV28
cdr3_aa: CISVPEGTGEDWPQHF; cdr3_nt: .; clone_size: .; d_call: .; j_call: TRBJ1-5; v_call: TRBV7-5
cdr3_aa: CSAPRQRPDTQYF; cdr3_nt: TGCAGTGCACCGCGACAGAGGCCAGATACGCAGTATTTT; clone_size: .; d_call: .; j_call: TRBJ2-3; v_call: TRBV20-1
cdr3_aa: CSATARSTGMNIQYF; cdr3_nt: TGCAGTGCAACGGCCAGATCAACAGGGATGAACATTCAGTACTTC; clone_size: .; d_call: .; j_call: TRBJ2-4; v_call: TRBV20-1
cdr3_aa: CASRADPSTDTQYF; cdr3_nt: TGTGCCAGCCGGGCGGATCCTAGCACAGATACGCAGTATTTT; clone_size: .; d_call: .; j_call: TRBJ2-3; v_call: TRBV6-1
cdr3_aa: CASSGGTGGGYTF; cdr3_nt: TGTGCCAGCAGTGGAGGGACAGGGGGCGGCTACACCTTC; clone_size: few; d_call: TRBD1; j_call: TRBJ1-2; v_call: TRBV6-1
cdr3_aa: CSARESVRGFDQPQHF; cdr3_nt: TGCAGTGCTAGAGAATCGGTGCGGGGGTTCGATCAGCCCCAGCATTTT; clone_size: .; d_call: .; j_call: TRBJ1-5; v_call: TRBV20-1
cdr3_aa: CASSTRTGRIKDGYTF; cdr3_nt: TGTGCCAGCAGCACAAGGACAGGGAGGATTAAAGATGGCTACACCTTC; clone_size: few; d_call: TRBD1; j_call: TRBJ1-2; v_call: TRBV7-8
cdr3_aa: CASRTQGTTSHGYTF; cdr3_nt: TGTGCCAGCAGAACCCAGGGAACCACCTCTCATGGCTACACCTTC; clone_size: .; d_call: .; j_call: TRBJ1-2; v_call: TRBV7-9
cdr3_aa: CSAPQNRGANEQYF; cdr3_nt: TGCAGTGCCCCACAGAACAGGGGCGCTAACGAGCAGTACTTC; clone_size: .; d_call: TRBD1; j_call: TRBJ2-7; v_call: TRBV20-1
cdr3_aa: CSASQGDGINYGYTF; cdr3_nt: TGCAGTGCTAGCCAGGGGGACGGCATCAACTATGGCTACACCTTC; clone_size: .; d_call: TRBD1; j_call: TRBJ1-2; v_call: TRBV20-1
cdr3_aa: CASSSLTGKTLHF; cdr3_nt: TGTGCCAGCAGCTCGCTGACGGGGAAGACCCTCCACTTT; clone_size: few; d_call: .; j_call: TRBJ1-6; v_call: TRBV7-9
cdr3_aa: CAISSDRGYGYTF; cdr3_nt: TGTGCCATCAGCTCGGACAGGGGATATGGCTACACCTTC; clone_size: .; d_call: TRBD1; j_call: TRBJ1-2; v_call: TRBV10-3
cdr3_aa: CASSRQETQYF; cdr3_nt: TGTGCCAGCTCACGGCAAGAGACCCAGTACTTC; clone_size: few; d_call: .; j_call: TRBJ2-5; v_call: TRBV18